Below, 14 T cell receptor beta chains from the same sample are listed, as sequenced in a study of T-cell reconstitution after alpha-beta-depleted transplantation in children. Molecular barcoding with unique molecular identifiers was used for the TCRbeta library. Via MiXCR, TCRdb re-called the PCR reads, giving one row per CDR3 protein. The profile shows just under 250,000 distinct CDR3 sequences, over 20% of them singletons. Sequenced here: PBMCs, sampled before TCRalphabeta/CD19-depleted stem cell transplant. The receptor set was obtained from a girl aged 2-10 years with Fanconi anemia, due to receive a stem cell transplant.

Ten or more counts support this clonotype. The chain carries TRBV29-1 and TRBJ2-3; D uncertain. The CDR3 runs to 12 residues. Trimming took 4 bases from V and 0 from J, leaving 5 bases between them. Germline-derived CDR1 and CDR2 are SQVTM and ANQGSEA. In nucleotides, the CDR3 is TGCAGCGTTGGCCGAAGCACAGATACGCAGTATTTT. This encodes CSVGRSTDTQYF.

This clonotype was observed a handful of times. The CDR3 bases are TGCGCCAGCAGCATGCGGACAGGGACCTTCTACGAGCAGTACTTC. It yields the protein CASSMRTGTFYEQYF. V gene TRBV5-1 combines with J gene TRBJ2-7, with TRBD1 matching 8 bases. The trim removed 4 bases at V and 3 bases at J, leaving 9 bases unmatched. The CDR3 sequence is 15 residues long. CDR1 and CDR2 (germline): SGHRS, YFSETQ.

Only a few counts were recorded for this clonotype. The gene calls are TRBV20-1 and TRBJ2-2; 9 positions match TRBD1. The CDR3 covers 15 residues. V trimming: 1 base; J trimming: 6 bases; junction bases outside the gene matches: 6. CDR1 is DFQATT, CDR2 SNEGSKA, per germline (reference sequence). In DNA, the CDR3 is TGCAGTGCTAGAGCCGGGACAGGGATTGCCGGGGAGCTGTTTTTT. Its translation is CSARAGTGIAGELFF.

There are a few counts of this clonotype. V is TRBV5-1 and J is TRBJ2-3; D is undetermined. Germline V gene lookup returns CDR1 SGHRS and CDR2 YFSETQ. V was cut by 2 bases and J by 9 bases, with 10 bases left in between. CDR3 length: 12 residues. This CDR3 is CASSFEGWTQYF. The CDR3 DNA sequence: TGCGCCAGCAGCTTCGAAGGGTGGACGCAGTATTTT.

This clonotype was seen ten or more times. This chain links TRBV9 with TRBJ2-1, with 9 bases aligning to TRBD2. The CDR3 sequence is 19 residues long. With V trimmed by 0 bases and J by 1 base, 11 bases remained unmatched. Germline V gene lookup returns CDR1 SGDLS and CDR2 YYNGEE. The DNA for the CDR3 is TGTGCCAGCAGCGTAGGGCTAGCGGGATTTAGCGGGTCCTACAATGAGCAGTTCTTC. This gives the protein CASSVGLAGFSGSYNEQFF.

This clonotype was seen many times. The chain links TRBV29-1 to TRBJ1-1; D possibly corresponds to TRBD1 (6 bases). The germline V gene has CDR1 SQVTM and CDR2 ANQGSEA. The CDR3 covers 12 residues. V was shortened by 3 bases and J by 6 bases, with 11 bases between the two germline ends. This CDR3 is CSVDRTGSEAFF. The DNA for the CDR3 is TGCAGCGTTGACAGAACAGGGTCTGAAGCTTTCTTT.

The V gene is TRBV6-5, the J gene TRBJ1-4; D might be TRBD1 (6 bases). The V and J ends lost 3 bases and 3 bases respectively, with 8 bases between them. The CDR3 extends over 14 amino acids. CDR1 and CDR2 from the germline V gene are MNHEY and SVGAGI. This chain's CDR3 is CASSYRGSNEKLFF. The CDR3, as DNA: TGTGCCAGCAGTTATAGGGGGTCTAATGAAAAACTGTTTTTT.

There are a few counts of this clonotype. This sequence joins TRBV5-8 and TRBJ2-3; 9 bases match TRBD2. Losses at the gene ends were 1 base for V and 5 bases for J; bases not matched to a gene: 2. This CDR3 comprises 14 residues. The germline CDR1 and CDR2 sequences are SGHTS and YDEGEE. This chain's CDR3 is CASSLRTSVDTQYF. In DNA, the CDR3 is TGTGCCAGCAGCTTGAGGACTAGCGTAGATACGCAGTATTTT.

This clonotype has at least ten counts. The chain combines TRBV3-1 with TRBJ2-6; 7 bases align to TRBD1. V trimming: 3 bases; J trimming: 4 bases; junction bases outside the gene matches: 12. This CDR3 has 18 amino acids. Germline values: CDR1 LGHDT, CDR2 YNNKEL (reference sequence). The CDR3 sequence: CASSHHRPGGLGANVLTF. The CDR3 DNA reads as TGTGCCAGCAGCCATCATCGGCCAGGGGGATTGGGGGCCAACGTCCTGACTTTC.

This chain uses TRBV7-2 with TRBJ1-2, with D uncertain. The CDR3 is 14 residues long. V gave up 0 bases and J gave up 2 bases, with 7 bases separating them. The V gene's germline CDR1 is SGHTA and CDR2 FQGNSA. The chain's CDR3 is CASSLAGPNYGYTF. In nucleotides, the CDR3 is TGTGCCAGCAGCTTAGCAGGGCCAAACTATGGCTACACCTTC.

The rearrangement joins TRBV3-1 to TRBJ2-7, with TRBD1 as a possible D gene (5 bases). The CDR3 contains 13 residues. Germline CDR1 is LGHDT and CDR2 is YNNKEL (reference sequence). Deletions cut 1 base from V and 7 bases from J, with 11 bases between. DNA of the CDR3: TGTGCCAGCAGCCAAGGTATAGCAGGGGAGCAGTACTTC. Its translation: CASSQGIAGEQYF.

The rearrangement joins TRBV10-3 to TRBJ2-3; 12 bases map to TRBD1. The V gene end was trimmed by 6 bases and the J gene end by 6 bases; junction bases not matched to a gene: 19. This CDR3 has 19 residues. Germline assignment: CDR1 ENHRY and CDR2 SYGVKD. The CDR3 DNA is TGTGCCATCAGATCGGGACAGGGGGCTCTCGGGACGATTAGGGATACGCAGTATTTT. Protein: CAIRSGQGALGTIRDTQYF.

V and J are TRBV14 and TRBJ2-1; perhaps TRBD1 as D (5 bases). The CDR3 has 13 residues. Deletions cut 1 base from V and 10 bases from J, with 11 bases between. The germline gives CDR1 SGHDN, CDR2 FVKESK. In DNA, the CDR3 is TGTGCCAGCAGCCAAGGGTCAGGGTCCGAGCAGTTCTTC. As protein: CASSQGSGSEQFF.

This clonotype was seen only a few times. This rearrangement joins TRBV7-6 to TRBJ1-2; maybe TRBD1 (6 bases). The ends were cut back, 3 bases at V and 9 bases at J, with 17 bases in the middle. The CDR3 has 14 amino acids. Germline CDR1 and CDR2: SGHVS and FNYEAQ. The CDR3 loop is CASSLKDRSMCYTF. The CDR3 DNA is TGTGCCAGCAGCTTGAAAGACAGGTCTATGTGCTACACCTTC.